These 32 T cell receptor beta chains originate from one sample sequenced in a study of regulatory T cells in long-lasting Graves disease (dated by TCRdb to about 2021). What this sample's time point label stands for: newly diagnosed GD, antithyroid drugs for less than 3 months. RNA was extracted from PBMCs in TRIzol for both TCR sequencing and RNA sequencing. Libraries were built with multiplex PCR. Sequencer: Illumina HiSeq 4000. To build TCR beta libraries, CDR3 regions were amplified by Arm-PCR using iRepertoire HTBI primers. TCRdb handled the public reads itself, with Q25 trimming in fastp and clone calling in MiXCR, and kept productive beta chains. Entries are consolidated by CDR3 protein sequence, retaining the most common genes and DNA. This sample lists about 620,000 distinct CDR3 sequences; around 17% were detected once. The ten most abundant clones make up roughly 18% of the sample. These data also featured in a second study, about T cells in Graves' hyperthyroidism and ophthalmopathy.

The specimen comprised peripheral blood mononuclear cells (PBMCs), sampled at new diagnosis, from a patient treated with antithyroid drugs. Receptors were obtained from a woman in her thirties with Graves disease. Donor details come from another sample of the same person, matched by shared clones.

This clonotype was detected a few times. The gene calls are TRBV30 and TRBJ2-4, with 8 positions matching TRBD1. Germline trimming cut 2 bases from V and 1 base from J; bases unmatched to any gene: 4. Germline CDR1 reads GTSNPN; CDR2 reads SVGIG (reference sequence). The CDR3 spans 15 residues. This CDR3 is CAWSRDRPAKNIQYF. The CDR3 nucleotides are TGTGCCTGGAGTAGGGACAGGCCGGCCAAAAACATTCAGTACTTC.

This clonotype was recorded at least ten times. V and J are TRBV7-9 and TRBJ2-1; the D gene is possibly TRBD1 (6 bases). Germline CDR1 SEHNR, CDR2 FQNEAQ (reference sequence). The V end was cut by 5 bases, the J end by 5 bases, with 16 bases between. This CDR3 is 15 amino acids long. The CDR3 loop is CASSPPGDWDNEQFF. CDR3 sequence (DNA): TGTGCCAGCAGCCCACCAGGGGATTGGGACAATGAGCAGTTCTTC.

This clonotype was detected a few times. The rearrangement uses TRBV19 and TRBJ1-3, with no clear D. CDR1 is LNHDA, CDR2 SQIVND, per germline (reference sequence). The V end lost 8 bases, the J end lost 9 bases, and 17 bases lay between the germline ends. There are 13 residues in the CDR3. As DNA, the CDR3 is TGTGCCAGTGAACAGACCCCGGCCGGCACCATATATTTT. Encoded protein: CASEQTPAGTIYF.

This clonotype was detected many times. The chain recombines TRBV6-2 or TRBV6-3 with TRBJ1-2; weak D call: TRBD1 (6 bases). Deletions cut 5 bases from V and 7 bases from J, with 14 bases between. Germline V gene data show CDR1 as MNHEY and CDR2 as SVGEGT. CDR3 length: 13 residues. The CDR3 region is CASSGNGGRGYTF. The CDR3, as DNA: TGTGCCAGCAGTGGGAACGGGGGCCGTGGCTACACCTTC.

There are a few counts of this clonotype. This rearrangement joins TRBV6-2 or TRBV6-3 to TRBJ2-7; 8 nucleotides match TRBD1. From germline, CDR1 is MNHEY and CDR2 SVGEGT. The CDR3 has 13 residues. V was clipped by 9 bases and J by 2 bases; unmatched bases: 6. The CDR3 protein is CASDSGQAYEQYF. DNA of the CDR3: TGTGCCAGTGACTCGGGACAGGCCTACGAGCAGTACTTC.

This clonotype was recorded many times. The chain recombines TRBV12-3 or TRBV12-4 with TRBJ1-5; 8 positions match TRBD1. Trimming cost V 3 bases and J 7 bases; bases outside gene matches: 11. The CDR3 contains 16 residues. The CDR3 coding sequence is TGTGCCAGCAGTTTGGACAGGGAATGGCTCGGACAGCCCCAGCATTTT. This sequence encodes CASSLDREWLGQPQHF.

This clonotype came up many times. The V call is TRBV28, the J call TRBJ2-7, with 9 bases aligning to TRBD1. Germline assignment: CDR1 MDHEN and CDR2 SYDVKM. The V gene end was trimmed by 4 bases and the J gene end by 5 bases; junction bases not matched to a gene: 9. CDR3 length: 15 amino acids. The CDR3 sequence: CASSSSGTGFHEQYF. The CDR3 DNA sequence: TGTGCCAGCAGTTCCTCCGGGACAGGGTTCCACGAGCAGTACTTC. The variable domain in full, with the rest retrieved from reference TRBV28 and TRBJ2-7, is DVKVTQSSRYLVKRTGEKVFLECVQDMDHENMFWYRQDPGLGLRLIYFSYDVKMKEKGDIPEGYSVSREKKERFSLILESASTNQTSMYLCASSSSGTGFHEQYFGPGTRLTVT.

This clonotype was detected many times. The chain carries TRBV11-1 and TRBJ2-1; 8 bases agree with TRBD2. Germline CDR1 SGHAT, CDR2 FQDESV (reference sequence). The V segment lost 4 bases and the J segment 3 bases; nucleotides outside the gene matches: 8. The CDR3 consists of 16 residues. The CDR3 spells CASSYTATSGYNEQFF. In DNA form, the CDR3 reads TGTGCCAGCAGCTATACAGCTACTAGCGGCTACAATGAGCAGTTCTTC.

This clonotype was picked up many times. V and J are TRBV28 and TRBJ2-1; D possibly uses TRBD1 or TRBD2 (5 bases each). Deletions cut 5 bases from V and 3 bases from J, with 20 bases between. This CDR3 is 17 amino acids long. Germline V lookup: CDR1 MDHEN, CDR2 SYDVKM. The CDR3 coding sequence is TGTGCCAGCAGTCCAGGGACCTCTTCCCGCGTCTACAATGAGCAGTTCTTC. This encodes CASSPGTSSRVYNEQFF.

The V gene is TRBV6-1, the J gene TRBJ1-2; D may be TRBD1 (6 bases). The CDR3 runs to 16 residues. V lost 4 bases to trimming and J lost 2 bases, with 17 bases between them. Germline-derived CDR1 and CDR2 are MNHNS and SASEGT. In DNA form, the CDR3 reads TGTGCCAGCAGTGGAGGACAGCGAGATAAAAACTATGGCTACACCTTC. Amino acids: CASSGGQRDKNYGYTF.

This clonotype was detected ten times or more. The chain uses TRBV5-1 and TRBJ2-3, with 10 bases lining up with TRBD2. Germline assignment: CDR1 SGHRS and CDR2 YFSETQ. The ends lost 5 bases at V and 7 bases at J; junction bases unmatched: 4. The CDR3 runs to 13 residues. The CDR3, as DNA: TGCGCCAGCAGGCCGGGACTAGCGAATACGCAGTATTTT. Its protein product is CASRPGLANTQYF.

This clonotype was seen only a few times. J is TRBJ1-5 and V is TRBV6-2 or TRBV6-3; the D is unclear. The V gene's germline CDR1 is MNHEY and CDR2 SVGEGT. CDR3 length: 15 amino acids. V was pared by 2 bases and J by 0 bases, with 8 bases between. The CDR3 nucleotides are TGTGCCAGCAGTTACGGGTATCATAGCAATCAGCCCCAGCATTTT. Translation: CASSYGYHSNQPQHF.

This clonotype showed up many times. The V and J genes are TRBV24-1 and TRBJ2-3, with TRBD1 identical over 8 bases. V shed 3 bases, J shed 5 bases, and the junction held 6 bases outside the gene matches. Germline values: CDR1 KGHDR, CDR2 SFDVKD. The CDR3 has 15 residues. CDR3 residues: CATSDPGQGEDTQYF. CDR3 in DNA: TGTGCCACCAGTGATCCTGGACAGGGAGAAGATACGCAGTATTTT.

This clonotype was recorded many times. The chain recombines TRBV5-1 with TRBJ1-4; no definite D call. Germline-derived CDR1 and CDR2 are SGHRS and YFSETQ. V lost 2 bases and J 3 bases, leaving 11 bases between the germline ends. This CDR3 contains 15 residues. The CDR3 coding sequence is TGCGCCAGCAGCTTATCGACGGCACCTAATGAAAAACTGTTTTTT. It translates to CASSLSTAPNEKLFF.

This clonotype has a count of ten or more. V is TRBV2 and J is TRBJ1-1; 7 positions agree with TRBD1. Unmatched junction bases numbered 3, after V lost 4 bases and J lost 4 bases. CDR3 length: 13 residues. Germline V gene lookup returns CDR1 SNHLY and CDR2 FYNNEI. Written as DNA, the CDR3 is TGTGCCAGCAGTGGACAGGGCCCCACTGAAGCTTTCTTT. It specifies CASSGQGPTEAFF.

The chain recombines TRBV28 with TRBJ2-3; no definite D call. CDR1 is MDHEN, CDR2 SYDVKM, per germline. V dropped 5 bases and J dropped 2 bases, with 11 bases sitting between them. The CDR3 consists of 14 residues. CDR3 protein: CASSAPSSTDTQYF. The CDR3 DNA is TGTGCCAGCAGTGCCCCCTCCTCCACAGATACGCAGTATTTT.

This clonotype was found a few times. V usage is TRBV19 and J usage is TRBJ2-3; 8 bases line up with TRBD2. V gave up 3 bases and J gave up 0 bases; unmatched junction bases: 5. This CDR3 has 16 residues. CDR1 LNHDA and CDR2 SQIVND come from the germline V gene (reference sequence). CDR3 region: CASSIRTSRSTDTQYF. The CDR3 nucleotides are TGTGCCAGTAGTATCCGGACTAGCCGCAGCACAGATACGCAGTATTTT.

The rearrangement joins TRBV5-4 to TRBJ2-3; 11 bases are a match to TRBD1. V lost 5 bases to trimming and J lost 3 bases; unmatched junction nucleotides: 8. The CDR3 has 16 amino acids. Germline lookup yields CDR1 SGHNT and CDR2 YYREEE (reference sequence). CDR3 coding DNA: TGTGCCAGCAGACCATCTGGGACAGGGGGAACAGATACGCAGTATTTT. The encoded protein is CASRPSGTGGTDTQYF.

In its sample, this clonotype was seen many times. One end of the junction varies from germline; a read error may be responsible. In DNA, the CDR3 is TGTGCCAGCAGTTTAGACACGAGCCGGGATACGCAGTATTTT. It is translated as CASSLDTSRDTQYF. This rearrangement joins TRBV7-2 to TRBJ2-3; D is undetermined. Germline V CDR1 and CDR2: SGHTA, FQGNSA. The CDR3 extends over 14 amino acids. Complete variable domain (other parts from reference TRBV7-2 and TRBJ2-3): GAGVSQSPSNKVTEKGKDVELRCDPISGHTALYWYRQSLGQGLEFLIYFQGNSAPDKSGLPSDRFSAERTGGSVSTLTIQRTQQEDSAVYLCASSLDTSRDTQYFGPGTRLTVL.

V and J are TRBV20-1 and TRBJ1-5; no firm D call. The CDR3 runs 16 residues. CDR1 is DFQATT, CDR2 SNEGSKA, per germline (reference sequence). Trimming pared 3 bases from V and 0 bases from J, leaving 15 bases between. Written as DNA, the CDR3 is TGCAGTGCTAGCGGTGGATGGGTTTTTAGCAATCAGCCCCAGCATTTT. Translating gives CSASGGWVFSNQPQHF.

V gene TRBV12-3 or TRBV12-4 combines with J gene TRBJ1-3, with D unclear. This CDR3 has 13 amino acids. The V end was cut by 10 bases, the J end by 0 bases, with 10 bases between. CDR3 in amino acids: CATPGRSGNTIYF. The CDR3 DNA sequence: TGTGCCACTCCGGGTCGCTCTGGAAACACCATATATTTT.

The chain employs TRBV4-1 and TRBJ2-3; D remains unclear. Between the trimmed V and J ends, which lost 0 bases and 1 base, there was a span of 5 bases. This CDR3 is built from 14 residues. Per the germline V gene, CDR1 is MGHRA and CDR2 is YSYEKL. CDR3 residues: CASSQDVGTDTQYF. In DNA, the CDR3 is TGCGCCAGCAGCCAAGATGTCGGCACAGATACGCAGTATTTT.

The chain has TRBV20-1 and TRBJ2-4, with D perhaps matching TRBD2 (5 bases). This CDR3 region has 14 residues. Germline-derived CDR1 and CDR2 are DFQATT and SNEGSKA (reference sequence). Written as DNA, the CDR3 is TGCAGCCCTGGAGGTACCTCTTCCAAAAACATTCAGTACTTC. Residues: CSPGGTSSKNIQYF.

As regards this clonotype: This may arise from a read error, as a much more abundant clone is one base away. This chain connects TRBV10-3 to TRBJ1-2; D is undetermined. The CDR3 sequence is 12 residues long. Germline V gene data show CDR1 as ENHRY and CDR2 as SYGVKD. V was shortened by 5 bases and J by 7 bases, with 11 bases between the two germline ends. CDR3 protein: CAISPTVGGYTF. CDR3 sequence (DNA): TGTGCCATCAGTCCGACCGTTGGTGGCTACACCTTC.

V is TRBV6-2 or TRBV6-3 and J is TRBJ2-5; 7 bases align to TRBD2. Germline V CDR1 and CDR2: MNHEY, SVGEGT. With 0 bases clipped from V and 4 bases from J, the junction kept 14 bases outside the gene matches. The CDR3 has 18 residues. The CDR3: CASSYSIASWTRGETQYF. Written as DNA, the CDR3 is TGTGCCAGCAGTTACTCGATTGCTTCTTGGACTAGAGGAGAGACCCAGTACTTC.

This clonotype was counted ten times or more. The rearrangement joins TRBV14 to TRBJ2-1; tentatively, D is TRBD2 (5 bases). The CDR3 is 15 amino acids. V lost 4 bases and J lost 7, with 17 bases in between. Per the germline V gene, CDR1 is SGHDN and CDR2 is FVKESK. The CDR3 spells CASSPWSAEGNEQFF. The CDR3 DNA is TGTGCCAGCAGCCCTTGGTCGGCAGAGGGTAATGAGCAGTTCTTC.

This chain joins TRBV4-1 and TRBJ2-7, with D possibly TRBD2 on 6 matching bases. V was cut by 4 bases and J by 5 bases, with 18 bases left in between. The germline gives CDR1 MGHRA, CDR2 YSYEKL. The length of the CDR3 is 15 residues. The chain's CDR3 is CASSLYGGPSNEQYF. The CDR3 nucleotides are TGCGCCAGCAGCCTTTACGGAGGGCCGTCAAACGAGCAGTACTTC.

The table lists this clonotype with a few counts. The chain couples TRBV2 to TRBJ1-2; 9 bases are a match to TRBD1. Germline V gene lookup returns CDR1 SNHLY and CDR2 FYNNEI. The CDR3 is 15 amino acids. With V trimmed by 6 bases and J by 4 bases, 9 bases remained unmatched. This chain's CDR3 is CASRGQGRGTYGYTF. In DNA form, the CDR3 reads TGTGCCAGCAGGGGACAGGGTCGGGGAACCTATGGCTACACCTTC.

This clonotype was seen many times. The rearrangement uses TRBV12-3 or TRBV12-4 and TRBJ1-4; perhaps TRBD1 as D (5 bases). The CDR3 sequence is 11 residues long. The ends were cut back, 5 bases at V and 11 bases at J, with 9 bases in the middle. CDR3 residues: CASSQQVKLFF. CDR3 bases: TGTGCCAGCAGTCAACAGGTCAAACTGTTTTTT.

This clonotype showed up many times. This rearrangement joins TRBV28 to TRBJ2-3; D gene uncertain. V lost 2 bases, J lost 5 bases, and 8 bases lay in between. In germline, CDR1 is MDHEN, CDR2 SYDVKM. The length of the CDR3 is 13 residues. CDR3 in DNA: TGTGCCAGCAGTTTACCCGTCTTAGATACGCAGTATTTT. Its protein product is CASSLPVLDTQYF. The variable domain in full, completed from reference TRBV28 and TRBJ2-3, reads DVKVTQSSRYLVKRTGEKVFLECVQDMDHENMFWYRQDPGLGLRLIYFSYDVKMKEKGDIPEGYSVSREKKERFSLILESASTNQTSMYLCASSLPVLDTQYFGPGTRLTVL.

This clonotype was picked up many times. V gene TRBV3-1 combines with J gene TRBJ2-3; 11 positions agree with TRBD2. CDR1 LGHDT and CDR2 YNNKEL come from the germline V gene (reference sequence). This CDR3 is built from 18 residues. With 1 base clipped from V and 0 bases from J, the junction kept 6 bases outside the gene matches. CDR3 sequence reads: CASSQGRLAGQSTDTQYF. The CDR3 nucleotides read TGTGCCAGCAGCCAAGGTAGACTAGCGGGACAGAGCACAGATACGCAGTATTTT.

This clonotype has a count of ten or more. The chain uses TRBV29-1 and TRBJ1-1; D perhaps matches TRBD1 (6 bases). The germline CDR1 and CDR2 sequences are SQVTM and ANQGSEA. V was shortened by 0 bases and J by 4 bases, with 12 bases between the two germline ends. This CDR3 comprises 14 residues. CDR3 loop: CSVEEYRAPTEAFF. The CDR3 nucleotides read TGCAGCGTTGAAGAATACAGGGCTCCCACTGAAGCTTTCTTT.